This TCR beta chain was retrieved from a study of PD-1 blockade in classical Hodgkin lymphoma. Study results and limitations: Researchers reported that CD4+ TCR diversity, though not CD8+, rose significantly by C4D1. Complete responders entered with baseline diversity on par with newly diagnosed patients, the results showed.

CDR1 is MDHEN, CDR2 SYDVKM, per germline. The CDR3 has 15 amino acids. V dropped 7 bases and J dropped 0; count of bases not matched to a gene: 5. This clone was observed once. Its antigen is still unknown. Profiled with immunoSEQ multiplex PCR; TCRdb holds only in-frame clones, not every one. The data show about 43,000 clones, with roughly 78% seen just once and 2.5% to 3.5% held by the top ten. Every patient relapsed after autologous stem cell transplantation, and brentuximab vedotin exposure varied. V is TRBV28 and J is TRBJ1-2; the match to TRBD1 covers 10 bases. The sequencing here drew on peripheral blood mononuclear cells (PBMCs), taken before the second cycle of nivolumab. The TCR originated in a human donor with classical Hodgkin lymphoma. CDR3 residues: CASILGTGANYGYTF. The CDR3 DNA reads TGTGCCAGCATCCTGGGGACAGGGGCTAACTATGGCTACACCTTC.